Listed here are 17 T cell receptor beta chains from one sample, sequenced in a study of PD-1 blockade in classical Hodgkin lymphoma. Every patient experienced relapse after autologous stem cell transplantation, and brentuximab vedotin exposure varied. Clones were sequenced by immunoSEQ multiplex PCR, and TCRdb holds only the in-frame ones, with some missing. The table has some 41,000 clones, 76% seen once. Sequenced material: peripheral blood mononuclear cells (PBMCs), taken at baseline. These receptors all come from a human donor with classical Hodgkin lymphoma.

J is TRBJ2-7 and V is TRBV2, with 7 nucleotides matching TRBD2. This CDR3 is 18 amino acids long. Germline V gene sequence: CDR1 SNHLY, CDR2 FYNNEI. With V trimmed by 1 base and J by 0 bases, 12 bases remained unmatched. The CDR3 protein is CASSEGEGKGPSSYEQYF. CDR3 nucleotides: TGTGCCAGCAGTGAAGGGGAGGGGAAAGGCCCCAGCTCCTACGAGCAGTACTTC.

This clone appeared once. This chain links TRBV9 with TRBJ2-3; a weak D match, TRBD1 (6 bases). Germline loops: CDR1 SGDLS, CDR2 YYNGEE. There are 16 residues in the CDR3. V lost 1 base and J lost 0, with 12 bases in between. CDR3 sequence: CASSVYQGRSTDTQYF. The DNA of the CDR3 is TGTGCCAGCAGCGTATACCAGGGGCGGAGCACAGATACGCAGTATTTT.

This clone appeared many times. The rearrangement joins TRBV19 to TRBJ1-2; weak D call: TRBD1 (5 bases). The CDR3 loop spans 13 amino acids. Looked up from germline, CDR1 is LNHDA and CDR2 is SQIVND (reference sequence). V shed 5 bases and J shed 7 bases, with 14 bases lying between them. The CDR3 spells CASSPQGYRGYTF. The CDR3 DNA reads TGTGCCAGTAGTCCCCAGGGTTACCGTGGCTACACCTTC. Together with reference TRBV19 and TRBJ1-2, the CDR3 gives the full variable domain: DGGITQSPKYLFRKEGQNVTLSCEQNLNHDAMYWYRQDPGQGLRLIYYSQIVNDFQKGDIAEGYSVSREKKESFPLTVTSAQKNPTAFYLCASSPQGYRGYTFGSGTRLTVV.

The chain employs TRBV7-8 and TRBJ2-2; 12 positions match TRBD2. The CDR3 has 16 amino acids. Germline CDR1 and CDR2: SGHVS and FQNEAQ. Trimming cost V 5 bases and J 9 bases; bases outside gene matches: 10. Here the CDR3 DNA reads TGTGCCAGCAGCCGAAGACTAGCGGGAGCATGGAGGGAGCTGTTTTTT. Translating it yields CASSRRLAGAWRELFF.

This chain connects TRBV7-2 to TRBJ2-3; D perhaps matches TRBD2 (6 bases). The germline V and J ends were trimmed by 3 bases and 8 bases, with 12 bases remaining between them. CDR3 length: 13 amino acids. Germline values: CDR1 SGHTA, CDR2 FQGNSA. CDR3 sequence reads: CASSLGLIITQYF. Here the CDR3 DNA reads TGTGCCAGCAGCTTGGGACTCATTATTACGCAGTATTTT.

In this sample, this clone turned up once. The chain uses TRBV7-9 and TRBJ2-2, with D perhaps being TRBD1 or TRBD2 (5 bases each). CDR1 is SEHNR, CDR2 FQNEAQ, per germline (reference sequence). This CDR3 contains 13 residues. The V gene lost 3 bases and the J gene lost 7 bases, with 9 bases spanning the gap. The CDR3 region has the DNA TGTGCCAGCAGCTTGACGAGGGGCGGGGAGCTGTTTTTT. Translated: CASSLTRGGELFF.

The chain carries TRBV4-1 and TRBJ2-7, with D maybe TRBD1 (6 bases). The CDR3 consists of 16 residues. Germline-derived CDR1 and CDR2 are MGHRA and YSYEKL. V lost 4 bases, J lost 0 bases, and 16 bases lay in between. The CDR3 sequence: CASSRDPTGDSYEQYF. For the CDR3, the DNA is TGCGCCAGCAGCCGGGACCCGACAGGAGACTCCTACGAGCAGTACTTC.

This clone is a singleton in its sample. The chain is built from TRBV6-5 and TRBJ1-1, with D tentatively TRBD1 (5 bases). The CDR3 loop spans 16 amino acids. V was trimmed by 2 bases and J by 3 bases, leaving 16 bases between them. Per germline, CDR1 MNHEY and CDR2 SVGAGI. The CDR3 sequence is CASSYGPRDGYTEAFF. In nucleotides, the CDR3 is TGTGCCAGCAGTTACGGCCCCAGGGATGGGTACACTGAAGCTTTCTTT.

This clone was seen a single time. V and J are TRBV5-1 and TRBJ2-1, with D unclear. Germline lookup yields CDR1 SGHRS and CDR2 YFSETQ. The CDR3 runs 15 residues. Trimming shortened V by 0 bases and J by 8 bases, and 15 bases separated the two germline ends. The CDR3 sequence: CASSLVLGFSDEQFF. In DNA form, the CDR3 reads TGCGCCAGCAGCTTGGTCCTGGGTTTCTCGGATGAGCAGTTCTTC.

The chain is built from TRBV12-5 and TRBJ2-7, with 9 bases aligning to TRBD1. CDR3 size: 15 residues. Looked up from germline, CDR1 is LGHNT and CDR2 is FRNRAP. The junction had 9 bases not matched to a gene; V was cut back by 6 bases and J by 3 bases. The DNA for the CDR3 is TGTGCTAGTGGCCCTGACAGGGGGAGGTTCTACGAGCAGTACTTC. This codes for CASGPDRGRFYEQYF.

This chain links TRBV28 with TRBJ2-1; TRBD2 matches 8 bases. The CDR3 has 17 amino acids. Trimming removed 9 bases from V and 0 bases from J; junction bases left unmatched: 13. Germline CDR1 reads MDHEN; CDR2 reads SYDVKM. Here the CDR3 reads CASEFSGIHFSYNEQFF. DNA for the CDR3: TGTGCCAGTGAGTTTAGCGGGATCCATTTCTCCTACAATGAGCAGTTCTTC. The whole variable domain, remainder taken from reference TRBV28 and TRBJ2-1, is DVKVTQSSRYLVKRTGEKVFLECVQDMDHENMFWYRQDPGLGLRLIYFSYDVKMKEKGDIPEGYSVSREKKERFSLILESASTNQTSMYLCASEFSGIHFSYNEQFFGPGTRLTVL.

The chain carries TRBV7-6 and TRBJ2-7; the D gene is possibly TRBD1 (7 bases). CDR1 and CDR2 from the germline V gene are SGHVS and FNYEAQ. This CDR3 is built from 16 residues. The V gene lost 5 bases and the J gene lost 4 bases, with 21 bases spanning the gap. CDR3: CASSLGGRDWGYEQYF. The CDR3 DNA sequence: TGTGCCAGCAGCCTAGGGGGCCGGGACTGGGGGTACGAGCAGTACTTC.

The chain joins TRBV7-9 to TRBJ2-7, with 12 bases identical to TRBD2. V was pared by 4 bases and J by 3 bases, with 4 bases of the junction left unmatched. Germline lookup yields CDR1 SEHNR and CDR2 FQNEAQ (reference sequence). This CDR3 has 15 residues. The CDR3 DNA reads as TGTGCCAGCAGCTGGACTAGCGGGGCCCACTACGAGCAGTACTTC. Translation: CASSWTSGAHYEQYF. Using reference TRBV7-9 and TRBJ2-7 for the parts outside the CDR3, the full variable domain is DTGVSQNPRHKITKRGQNVTFRCDPISEHNRLYWYRQTLGQGPEFLTYFQNEAQLEKSRLLSDRFSAERPKGSFSTLEIQRTEQGDSAMYLCASSWTSGAHYEQYFGPGTRLTVT.

V usage is TRBV12-5 and J usage is TRBJ2-2, with 7 nucleotides matching TRBD1. Trimming removed 2 bases from V and 1 base from J; junction bases left unmatched: 13. The CDR3 runs to 19 residues. CDR1 LGHNT and CDR2 FRNRAP come from the germline V gene. The CDR3 sequence is CASGLIDRQGQLNTGELFF. CDR3 sequence (DNA): TGTGCTAGTGGTTTGATCGATCGCCAGGGACAGCTGAACACCGGGGAGCTGTTTTTT.

V usage is TRBV5-5 and J usage is TRBJ2-7; 10 nucleotides align to TRBD1. Germline CDR1 reads SGHKS; CDR2 reads YYEKEE (reference sequence). The CDR3 runs 15 residues. The V gene end was trimmed by 3 bases and the J gene end by 7 bases; junction bases not matched to a gene: 10. CDR3 nucleotide sequence: TGTGCCAGCAGCTGGGGACAGGGGAAGGTGAGGGAGCAGTACTTC. Its translation: CASSWGQGKVREQYF.

CDR3 residues: CASSYQRWDTQFF. The CDR3 coding sequence is TGTGCCAGCAGTTACCAGCGATGGGACACGCAGTTCTTC. The V call is TRBV6-6, the J call TRBJ2-1; maybe TRBD1 (6 bases). V was clipped by 2 bases and J by 12 bases, with 14 bases between them. The CDR3 totals 13 residues. Germline CDR1 MNHNY, CDR2 SVGAGI (reference sequence).

CDR3 loop: CASSLLLANTGELFF. CDR3 in DNA: TGCGCCAGCAGCTTGTTACTAGCGAACACCGGGGAGCTGTTTTTT. The chain has TRBV5-1 and TRBJ2-2; tentative D call: TRBD2 (5 bases). Germline CDR1 SGHRS, CDR2 YFSETQ. This CDR3 region has 15 residues. The V gene lost 1 base and the J gene lost 0 bases, with 7 bases spanning the gap.